Reported below is one TCR beta chain. The antigen is not known. Clones were read by immunoSEQ multiplex PCR, and TCRdb kept only the in-frame ones, dropping some. The table shows under 150,000 clones, with more than 70% occurring only once. The record originates from a study of T cell responses to AZD1222 COVID-19 vaccine. V was clipped by 3 bases and J by 2 bases, with 11 bases between them. The germline CDR1 and CDR2 sequences are KGHSH and LQKENI. This CDR3 comprises 14 residues. Points from the study as a whole: Baseline testing showed seropositivity in only a handful of AZD1222 recipients. CD4 TCRs linked to vaccination spanned spike, dominating at 160-218 and 743-854.

Sequencing used peripheral blood, obtained 28 days after the second AZD1222 dose. The receptor's source is an adult who received the AZD1222 COVID-19 vaccine. The chain joins TRBV18 to TRBJ2-7; D unresolved. The CDR3 reads CASSPRTPTYEQYF. CDR3 DNA sequence: TGTGCCAGCTCACCCCGGACCCCTACCTACGAGCAGTACTTC.